The next 21 T cell receptor beta chains were all read from a single sample in a study of T cell responses to AZD1222 COVID-19 vaccine. The table came from immunoSEQ multiplex PCR; TCRdb's copy has only in-frame clones and leaves some out. The sample comprises under 80,000 clones, about four fifths of which are singletons, and approximately 25% rests with the top ten. The source material was peripheral blood, sampled 28 days after the second AZD1222 dose. The receptors stem from an adult who received the AZD1222 COVID-19 vaccine.

CDR3 sequence (DNA): TGTGCCAGCAGCGCAACAGGGGGTCTAGAGACCCAGTACTTC. This encodes CASSATGGLETQYF. This sequence joins TRBV7-2 and TRBJ2-5; 8 bases align to TRBD1. Germline CDR1 and CDR2: SGHTA and FQGNSA. The junction had 6 bases not matched to a gene; V was cut back by 5 bases and J by 4 bases. CDR3 size: 14 residues. Full variable domain (missing parts from reference TRBV7-2 and TRBJ2-5): GAGVSQSPSNKVTEKGKDVELRCDPISGHTALYWYRQSLGQGLEFLIYFQGNSAPDKSGLPSDRFSAERTGGSVSTLTIQRTQQEDSAVYLCASSATGGLETQYFGPGTRLLVL.

This clone was picked up a small number of times. The chain employs TRBV3-1 (or the pseudogene TRBV3-2) and TRBJ1-2, with D tentatively TRBD1 (5 bases). The CDR3 totals 15 residues. Germline V lookup: CDR1 LGHDT, CDR2 YNNKEL (reference sequence). Trimming took off 3 bases at V and 8 bases at J, with 19 bases between the two ends. Here the CDR3 reads CASSQLGGAINGYTF. The CDR3 region has the DNA TGTGCCAGCAGCCAGTTAGGAGGGGCTATTAACGGCTACACCTTC.

The rearrangement joins TRBV7-2 to TRBJ2-1, with 14 bases lining up with TRBD2. From germline, CDR1 is SGHTA and CDR2 FQGNSA. The CDR3 is made up of 16 amino acids. With 6 bases clipped from V and 9 bases from J, the junction kept 10 bases outside the gene matches. For the CDR3, the DNA is TGTGCCAGCAGGAGACCGGGACTAGCGGGAGCAACTGAGCAGTTCTTC. It specifies CASRRPGLAGATEQFF.

The CDR3 region has the DNA TGCAGCGTTCGGACGGGAGCGGTTTACGAGCAGTACTTC. This gives the protein CSVRTGAVYEQYF. The chain uses TRBV29-1 and TRBJ2-7; possible D gene TRBD2, 6 bases. Looked up from germline, CDR1 is SQVTM and CDR2 is ANQGSEA. The germline V and J ends were trimmed by 5 bases and 4 bases, with 15 bases remaining between them. CDR3 length equals 13 residues.

The CDR3 spells CSVLGVTNYGYTF. The CDR3 DNA reads as TGCAGCGTCCTTGGGGTTACTAACTATGGCTACACCTTC. The chain carries TRBV29-1 and TRBJ1-2; D is unclear. V lost 6 bases and J lost 0, with 11 bases in between. The CDR3 loop spans 13 amino acids. The germline gives CDR1 SQVTM, CDR2 ANQGSEA.

V is TRBV6-5 and J is TRBJ2-1, with D hard to call. The CDR3 totals 16 residues. Germline V gene data show CDR1 as MNHEY and CDR2 as SVGAGI. Trimming pared 3 bases from V and 8 bases from J, leaving 20 bases between. The chain's CDR3 is CASSYGVGPSAHEQFF. The DNA for the CDR3 is TGTGCCAGCAGTTATGGCGTAGGTCCCTCCGCCCATGAGCAGTTCTTC.

This rearrangement joins TRBV6-1 to TRBJ1-5, with a tentative D call TRBD1 (5 bases). CDR3 length: 12 amino acids. Germline V gene sequence: CDR1 MNHNS, CDR2 SASEGT. Trimming took 5 bases from V and 13 from J, leaving 15 bases between them. CDR3 DNA sequence: TGTGCCAGCAGTACCCCGGAGGGGACGCAGCATTTT. Translating gives CASSTPEGTQHF.

This clone was seen only once. The rearrangement joins TRBV30 to TRBJ2-3; D not certain. V lost 0 bases to trimming and J lost 1 base, with 8 bases between them. The germline gives CDR1 GTSNPN, CDR2 SVGIG (reference sequence). The CDR3 is made up of 14 amino acids. The CDR3 nucleotides read TGTGCCTGGAGTGTGAGGATCCGCACAGATACGCAGTATTTT. Translation: CAWSVRIRTDTQYF.

J is TRBJ1-5 and V is TRBV7-2; no firm D call. The CDR3 consists of 13 residues. Trimming took off 6 bases at V and 6 bases at J, with 12 bases between the two ends. CDR1 is SGHTA, CDR2 FQGNSA, per germline. This CDR3 reads CASSNQDGQPQHF. The CDR3 region has the DNA TGTGCCAGCAGTAATCAGGACGGTCAGCCCCAGCATTTT. Based on the CDR3 plus reference TRBV7-2 and TRBJ1-5, the full variable domain is GAGVSQSPSNKVTEKGKDVELRCDPISGHTALYWYRQSLGQGLEFLIYFQGNSAPDKSGLPSDRFSAERTGGSVSTLTIQRTQQEDSAVYLCASSNQDGQPQHFGDGTRLSIL.

The chain couples TRBV6-6 to TRBJ1-6; D uncertain. CDR1 and CDR2 from the germline V gene are MNHNY and SVGAGI (reference sequence). Deletions cut 4 bases from V and 8 bases from J, with 15 bases between. The CDR3 covers 15 residues. In DNA form, the CDR3 reads TGTGCCAGCAGTTCTGGCCTGCCCGGCGATTCACCCCTCCACTTT. Residues: CASSSGLPGDSPLHF.

This sequence joins TRBV7-3 and TRBJ2-2, with D perhaps TRBD2 (6 bases). This CDR3 is built from 17 residues. V shed 5 bases and J shed 2 bases, with 18 bases lying between them. CDR1 and CDR2 (germline): SGHTA, FQGTGA. In DNA, the CDR3 is TGTGCCAGCAGCCGCCAAGCGGGTAGCGGAAACACCGGGGAGCTGTTTTTT. It yields the protein CASSRQAGSGNTGELFF. Full variable domain (missing parts from reference TRBV7-3 and TRBJ2-2): GAGVSQTPSNKVTEKGKYVELRCDPISGHTALYWYRQSLGQGPEFLIYFQGTGAADDSGLPNDRFFAVRPEGSVSTLKIQRTERGDSAVYLCASSRQAGSGNTGELFFGEGSRLTVL.

The V gene is TRBV9, the J gene TRBJ1-5; D not certain. CDR3 length: 15 residues. V was shortened by 0 bases and J by 0 bases, with 7 bases between the two germline ends. Germline CDR1 is SGDLS and CDR2 is YYNGEE. DNA for the CDR3: TGTGCCAGCAGCGTAGGAGCGACTAGCAATCAGCCCCAGCATTTT. Protein sequence: CASSVGATSNQPQHF.

This chain uses TRBV5-1 with TRBJ2-3, with D possibly being TRBD1 (5 bases). V lost 4 bases and J 5 bases, leaving 14 bases between the germline ends. In germline, CDR1 is SGHRS, CDR2 YFSETQ. There are 14 residues in the CDR3. The CDR3 DNA is TGCGCCAGCAGCGAGATGGGGCGTGGAGATACGCAGTATTTT. Encoded protein: CASSEMGRGDTQYF.

The chain combines TRBV5-1 with TRBJ2-3; no definite D call. The CDR3 spans 14 residues. Trimming stripped 0 bases from V and 2 bases from J, with 7 bases between. Germline-derived CDR1 and CDR2 are SGHRS and YFSETQ. CDR3 residues: CASSLGADTDTQYF. As DNA, the CDR3 is TGCGCCAGCAGCTTGGGGGCGGACACAGATACGCAGTATTTT. Combining the CDR3 with reference TRBV5-1 and TRBJ2-3 gives the whole variable domain KAGVTQTPRYLIKTRGQQVTLSCSPISGHRSVSWYQQTPGQGLQFLFEYFSETQRNKGNFPGRFSGRQFSNSRSEMNVSTLELGDSALYLCASSLGADTDTQYFGPGTRLTVL.

V and J are TRBV29-1 and TRBJ1-1; no firm D call. V lost 4 bases to trimming and J lost 3 bases, with 12 bases between them. This CDR3 has 13 residues. The germline CDR1 and CDR2 sequences are SQVTM and ANQGSEA. The DNA of the CDR3 is TGCAGCGTTGTCCTCTTCATGGACACTGAAGCTTTCTTT. Translating it yields CSVVLFMDTEAFF.

The V call is TRBV19, the J call TRBJ2-3, with 13 positions matching TRBD2. The length of the CDR3 is 16 residues. Germline CDR1 reads LNHDA; CDR2 reads SQIVND (reference sequence). V trimming: 4 bases; J trimming: 7 bases; junction bases outside the gene matches: 8. The CDR3 region has the DNA TGTGCCAGTAGTACCCGGACTAGCGGGAGTAGTTATACGCAGTATTTT. Translated, it gives CASSTRTSGSSYTQYF.

This chain joins TRBV9 and TRBJ1-3; no clear D. Per germline, CDR1 SGDLS and CDR2 YYNGEE. Trimming stripped 0 bases from V and 4 bases from J, with 11 bases between. The CDR3 sequence is 15 residues long. The CDR3, as DNA: TGTGCCAGCAGCGTAGCTTGGGCTTTGGGAAACACCATATATTTT. Protein: CASSVAWALGNTIYF.

This sequence joins TRBV19 and TRBJ2-2; D gene unclear. Germline V gene data show CDR1 as LNHDA and CDR2 as SQIVND (reference sequence). Trimming took 5 bases from V and 5 from J, leaving 9 bases between them. The CDR3 length is 13 residues. CDR3 sequence (DNA): TGTGCCAGTAGTTTGACTCGTACCGGGGAGCTGTTTTTT. Translating gives CASSLTRTGELFF.

The chain carries TRBV19 and TRBJ2-7; 10 bases fit TRBD2. CDR3 size: 17 residues. Germline CDR1 reads LNHDA; CDR2 reads SQIVND (reference sequence). The V gene end was trimmed by 4 bases and the J gene end by 3 bases; junction bases not matched to a gene: 12. The CDR3 DNA reads TGTGCCAGTAGTAAGGGAATTCTTCTAGCGGGAGACTACGAGCAGTACTTC. As protein: CASSKGILLAGDYEQYF.

The rearrangement uses TRBV5-4 and TRBJ2-7; either TRBD1 or TRBD2 may fit D (6 bases each). Trimming left V 5 bases short and J 3 bases short, with 15 bases between. Germline V gene data show CDR1 as SGHNT and CDR2 as YYREEE (reference sequence). This CDR3 has 14 amino acids. DNA for the CDR3: TGTGCCAGCAGTCTGGGGGGCCAAAACTACGAGCAGTACTTC. This codes for CASSLGGQNYEQYF.

This clone was observed once. The V call is TRBV18, the J call TRBJ2-7, with 8 bases fitting TRBD2. The length of the CDR3 is 13 residues. CDR1 is KGHSH and CDR2 is LQKENI in the germline V gene. Trimming took 6 bases from V and 7 from J; bases not matched to a gene: 8. CDR3 amino acids: CASSPGTRREQYF. In nucleotides, the CDR3 is TGTGCCAGCTCTCCCGGGACTAGGCGTGAGCAGTACTTC.